This is a list of T cell receptor beta chains from one sample in a study of response to subunit inactivated influenza vaccine. MiXCR, run by TCRdb on the RT-PCR reads, gives a single entry per CDR3 protein. This table has more than 600,000 distinct CDR3 sequences, 15% to 20% appearing once. The sequences come from PBMCs from blood, collected more than 4 days after vaccination. Receptors were obtained from a man over 45 who received an inactivated influenza vaccine. The CDR3 runs from the conserved cysteine through the conserved F or W. A D gene is named only where the DNA matches it firmly. Clone sizes are given selectively: once, few, many, or a class where the clone is expanded.

>-|-|TRBV28|TRBJ2-3
CASSPPGASSHTDTQYF
TGTGCCAGCAGTCCCCCTGGAGCGAGCTCCCACACAGATACGCAGTATTTT
>TRBD1|-|TRBV10-3|TRBJ2-1
CAISIDRANEQFF
TGTGCCATCAGCATAGACAGGGCCAATGAGCAGTTCTTC
>-|few|TRBV11-2|TRBJ2-1
CASSLVYGGADSYNEQFF
TGTGCCAGCAGCTTAGTTTACGGCGGGGCCGACTCCTACAATGAGCAGTTCTTC
>TRBD2|few|TRBV20-1|TRBJ2-1
CSASIGPTSGPNEQFF
TGCAGTGCTAGCATCGGGCCGACTAGCGGGCCTAATGAGCAGTTCTTC
>-|many|TRBV3-1|TRBJ1-2
CASSPVANYGYTF
TGTGCCAGCAGCCCGGTCGCTAACTATGGCTACACCTTC
>-|few|TRBV4-3|TRBJ2-5
CASSLSVLETQYF
TGCGCCAGCAGCCTTTCGGTCTTAGAGACCCAGTACTTC
>-|-|TRBV20-1|TRBJ1-1
CSASSIMNTEAFF
TGCAGTGCTAGCTCGATCATGAACACTGAAGCTTTCTTT
>-|few|TRBV5-1|TRBJ2-3
CASSLPEGDTQYF
TGCGCCAGCAGCTTGCCGGAGGGTGATACGCAGTATTTT
>TRBD1|few|TRBV27|TRBJ1-5
CASSLYGTGNQPQHF
TGTGCCAGCAGTTTATATGGGACAGGAAATCAGCCCCAGCATTTT
>TRBD1|few|TRBV20-1|TRBJ2-7
CSVVDRVTYEQYF
TGCAGTGTTGTAGACAGGGTTACCTACGAGCAGTACTTC
>-|-|TRBV5-1|TRBJ2-3
CASSLGLPPTDTQYF
TGCGCCAGCAGCTTGGGACTCCCGCCCACAGATACGCAGTATTTT
>TRBD2|-|TRBV4-2|TRBJ2-5
CASSRPGLGETQYF
TGTGCCAGCAGCAGACCGGGACTAGGGGAGACCCAGTACTTC
>-|few|TRBV29-1|TRBJ2-5
CSVDSQGQETQYF
TGCAGCGTAGACAGTCAGGGGCAAGAGACCCAGTACTTC
>-|-|TRBV6-2/TRBV6-3|TRBJ1-3
CASSIAGSRNTIYF
TGTGCCAGCAGTATAGCCGGGTCGAGAAACACCATATATTTT
>TRBD2|few|TRBV9|TRBJ2-1
CASSVEPSGRAGGPLF
TGTGCCAGCAGCGTAGAGCCGTCCGGGAGAGCGGGAGGTCCCCTCTTC
>TRBD1|many|TRBV7-2|TRBJ2-4
CASSLDRDSRANIQYF
TGTGCCAGCAGCTTAGACCGGGACAGTAGGGCAAACATTCAGTACTTC
>TRBD1|few|TRBV20-1|TRBJ1-1
CSAAQGADFSEAFF
TGCAGTGCCGCGCAGGGGGCAGATTTCTCTGAAGCTTTCTTT
>TRBD2|-|TRBV3-1|TRBJ2-1
CASSQGGGLNEQFF
TGTGCCAGCAGCCAGGGCGGGGGTCTAAATGAGCAGTTCTTC
>-|-|TRBV9|TRBJ2-2
CASSVGGGSTGELFF
TGTGCCAGCAGCGTAGGCGGAGGCTCCACCGGGGAGCTGTTTTTT
>TRBD1|-|TRBV12-3/TRBV12-4|TRBJ1-2
CASRGQGLNYGYTF
TGTGCCAGCAGGGGACAGGGATTGAACTATGGCTACACCTTC
>-|few|TRBV6-4|TRBJ2-3
CASSDRAGGLTDTQYF
TGTGCCAGCAGTGATAGAGCGGGCGGACTCACAGATACGCAGTATTTT
>-|-|TRBV9|TRBJ2-2
CASSVWGTNTGELFF
TGTGCCAGCAGCGTGTGGGGAACGAACACCGGGGAGCTGTTTTTT
>TRBD1|-|TRBV5-1|TRBJ2-7
CASSLAQGQNYEQYF
TGCGCCAGCAGCTTGGCCCAGGGACAGAACTACGAGCAGTACTTC
>TRBD2|-|TRBV7-9|TRBJ2-1
CASSIPLRAGGPNEQFF
TGTGCCAGCAGCATACCCTTGCGAGCGGGAGGGCCCAATGAGCAGTTCTTC
>-|-|TRBV18|TRBJ1-1
CASSPDTTTEAFF
TGTGCCAGCTCACCAGACACAACCACTGAAGCTTTCTTT